These T cell receptor beta chains were read from a single sample in a study of vaccination effects on CD4 cells after COVID-19. The table came from immunoSEQ multiplex PCR; TCRdb's copy has only in-frame clones and leaves some out. The sample shows 29,000 or so clones, about 74% of them seen only once. The antigens of these receptors remain unknown. This specimen consisted of CD4+ T cells from PBMCs cultured with HCoV-OC43 spike peptides, obtained after COVID-19 vaccination. These receptors originate from a human donor who received a COVID-19 vaccine. Each CDR3 is given with its conserved first and last residue. A D gene is named only where the DNA matches it firmly. Size tells how often a clone was seen (once, few, many) or the class of an expanded clone, and some rows leave it out.

13	once	TRBJ2-7	.	TRBV2	CASSRNREDEQYF	TGTGCCAGCAGCAGAAACAGGGAGGACGAGCAGTACTTC
16	.	TRBJ2-7	TRBD1	TRBV11-3	CASSLTRTGSTDEQYF	TGTGCCAGCAGCCTGACTCGGACAGGGAGTACCGACGAGCAGTACTTC
14	once	TRBJ1-1	TRBD1	TRBV7-9	CASSPQGARTEAFF	TGTGCCAGCAGCCCACAGGGGGCTAGGACCGAAGCTTTCTTT
15	.	TRBJ2-5	.	TRBV24-1	CATSDGDWYQETQYF	TGTGCCACCAGTGATGGCGATTGGTATCAAGAGACCCAGTACTTC
15	.	TRBJ2-3	TRBD1	TRBV11-3	CASSLRGGVADTQYF	TGTGCCAGCAGCTTAAGAGGGGGCGTCGCAGATACGCAGTATTTT
14	once	TRBJ1-1	TRBD1	TRBV27	CASSRGQLNTEAFF	TGTGCCAGCAGTAGGGGACAGCTGAACACTGAAGCTTTCTTT
12	.	TRBJ2-1	.	TRBV6-6	CASRLNTGLCIF	TGTGCCAGCAGACTCAATACAGGGTTATGCATCTTC
14	.	TRBJ2-7	.	TRBV6-6	CASKEPGRSYEQYF	TGTGCCAGCAAAGAACCCGGACGGAGCTACGAGCAGTACTTC
14	.	TRBJ2-3	TRBD2	TRBV18	CASSPISGADTQYF	TGTGCCAGCTCACCAATTAGCGGGGCAGATACGCAGTATTTT
16	.	TRBJ1-4	.	TRBV19	CASSPTGFLTNEKLFF	TGTGCCAGTAGTCCTACAGGGTTTTTAACTAATGAAAAACTGTTTTTT
16	once	TRBJ2-5	TRBD1	TRBV5-1	CASSLGAGGSLETQYF	TGCGCCAGCAGCTTGGGGGCAGGGGGAAGTTTAGAGACCCAGTACTTC
15	.	TRBJ1-2	.	TRBV6-5	CASSREGGLDYGYTF	TGTGCCAGCAGCCGTGAGGGGGGACTGGACTATGGCTACACCTTC
15	.	TRBJ1-1	TRBD1	TRBV5-5	CASSKGQGANTEAFF	TGTGCCAGCAGCAAAGGACAGGGGGCGAACACTGAAGCTTTCTTT
15	once	TRBJ2-1	TRBD2	TRBV24-1	CATSVGSGKGHEQFF	TGTGCCACCAGTGTGGGTAGCGGGAAGGGGCATGAGCAGTTCTTC
13	.	TRBJ2-7	.	TRBV5-4	CASSLVAYYEQYF	TGTGCCAGCAGCTTGGTGGCCTACTACGAGCAGTACTTC
14	.	TRBJ1-1	TRBD1	TRBV3-1/TRBV3-2	CASSLGTANTEAFF	TGTGCCAGCAGCCTCGGGACAGCAAACACTGAAGCTTTCTTT
15	once	TRBJ2-1	TRBD1	TRBV6-5	CASSYTGTGVNEQFF	TGTGCCAGCAGTTACACCGGGACAGGGGTGAATGAGCAGTTCTTC
16	.	TRBJ2-1	TRBD2	TRBV6-1	CASSVSSGGVYNEQFF	TGTGCCAGCAGTGTGTCTAGCGGGGGGGTCTACAATGAGCAGTTCTTC
11	few	TRBJ2-7	.	TRBV6-5	CASSSVHEQYF	TGTGCCAGCAGTTCGGTCCACGAGCAGTACTTC
16	.	TRBJ2-2	TRBD2	TRBV7-2	CASSLWGGGNTGELFF	TGTGCCAGCAGCTTATGGGGCGGGGGGAACACCGGGGAGCTGTTTTTT
18	.	TRBJ2-1	.	TRBV7-2	CASSLVVQGGPLSNEQFF	TGTGCCAGCAGCTTAGTCGTCCAGGGAGGCCCTTTGAGCAATGAGCAGTTCTTC
15	few	TRBJ2-1	.	TRBV11-3	CASSLEQGGYNEQFF	TGTGCCAGCAGCTTAGAACAGGGAGGTTACAATGAGCAGTTCTTC
15	.	TRBJ1-1	.	TRBV7-9	CASSTKYRNNTEAFF	TGTGCCAGCAGCACGAAATACAGGAATAACACTGAAGCTTTCTTT
15	few	TRBJ1-6	.	TRBV11-1	CASSLESSYNSPLHF	TGTGCCAGCAGCTTAGAGAGCTCCTATAATTCACCCCTCCACTTT
15	.	TRBJ1-2	.	TRBV3-1/TRBV3-2	CASRSNLGGVYGYTF	TGTGCCAGCAGGTCCAACCTGGGAGGGGTATATGGCTACACCTTC
15	.	TRBJ2-3	.	TRBV20-1	CSASLWGGRADTQYF	TGCAGTGCTAGTTTATGGGGGGGCCGGGCAGATACGCAGTATTTT
12	.	TRBJ1-5	.	TRBV4-1	CASSQPNQPQHF	TGCGCCAGCAGCCAACCCAATCAGCCCCAGCATTTT
13	.	TRBJ2-7	.	TRBV6-5	CASIQGGRYEQYF	TGTGCCAGCATACAGGGTGGAAGATACGAGCAGTACTTC
16	few	TRBJ2-3	TRBD2	TRBV5-1	CASSFSGGVVTDTQYF	TGCGCCAGCAGCTTTAGCGGGGGAGTTGTGACAGATACGCAGTATTTT
12	few	TRBJ2-7	.	TRBV2	CASSGGWGEQYF	TGTGCCAGCAGTGGAGGGTGGGGTGAGCAGTACTTC
12	.	TRBJ2-7	.	TRBV6-2/TRBV6-3	CASSYHRDEQYF	TGTGCCAGCAGTTACCACCGGGACGAGCAGTACTTC
18	.	TRBJ2-2	.	TRBV11-3	CASSLGLLTSKTAGELFF	TGTGCCAGCAGCTTGGGTCTTTTGACGAGCAAAACGGCCGGGGAGCTGTTTTTT
12	.	TRBJ2-1	.	TRBV12-3/TRBV12-4	CASSLSTHEQFF	TGTGCCAGCAGTTTATCTACCCATGAGCAGTTCTTC
15	once	TRBJ1-2	.	TRBV7-9	CASSLPGQNNYGYTF	TGTGCCAGCAGCCTACCGGGACAAAATAACTATGGCTACACCTTC
17	.	TRBJ2-7	TRBD2	TRBV27	CASSPWGRLAGGEEQYF	TGTGCCAGCAGTCCCTGGGGGAGACTAGCGGGAGGGGAAGAGCAGTACTTC
14	.	TRBJ2-1	TRBD1	TRBV10-3	CAMQPGQGHNEQFF	TGTGCCATGCAACCGGGACAGGGTCACAATGAGCAGTTCTTC
16	.	TRBJ2-7	TRBD2	TRBV5-1	CASSLDASSGSYEQYF	TGCGCCAGCAGCTTGGATGCCTCTAGCGGCTCCTACGAGCAGTACTTC
13	once	TRBJ1-2	TRBD1	TRBV10-3	CAISWDRDYGYTF	TGTGCCATCAGCTGGGACAGGGACTATGGCTACACCTTC
14	.	TRBJ2-7	.	TRBV5-8	CASSLYTNSYEQYF	TGTGCCAGCAGCTTGTATACCAATTCCTACGAGCAGTACTTC
15	few	TRBJ2-1	TRBD1	TRBV6-4	CASSVTTGNYNEQFF	TGTGCCAGCAGTGTGACGACAGGGAACTACAATGAGCAGTTCTTC
12	.	TRBJ2-7	.	TRBV7-6	CASSLKGDEQYF	TGTGCCAGCAGCTTAAAGGGCGACGAGCAGTACTTC
13	.	TRBJ2-1	.	TRBV6-5	CASRPLISGQQFF	TGTGCCAGCAGGCCCCTGATTAGCGGACAGCAGTTCTTC
14	once	TRBJ1-1	.	TRBV5-6	CASSPWDRYTEAFF	TGTGCCAGCAGCCCGTGGGACCGATACACTGAAGCTTTCTTT
16	.	TRBJ2-1	TRBD2	TRBV9	CASTRGGSGGYNEQFF	TGTGCCAGCACCCGAGGTGGTAGCGGGGGCTACAATGAGCAGTTCTTC
17	.	TRBJ1-6	.	TRBV5-1	CASSLAGISSYNSPLHF	TGCGCCAGCAGCTTGGCAGGGATAAGCTCCTATAATTCACCCCTCCACTTT
16	.	TRBJ2-1	TRBD2	TRBV18	CASSPRLAGGYNEQFF	TGTGCCAGCTCACCTAGACTAGCGGGGGGGTACAATGAGCAGTTCTTC
15	.	TRBJ2-1	TRBD2	TRBV6-5	CASISGTSGDNEQFF	TGTGCCAGCATCTCCGGGACTAGTGGAGACAATGAGCAGTTCTTC
14	few	TRBJ1-1	TRBD1	TRBV9	CASSARTGGTEAFF	TGTGCCAGCAGCGCTAGGACAGGGGGCACTGAAGCTTTCTTT
17	.	TRBJ2-1	.	TRBV7-8	CASSLARAQNSYNEQFF	TGTGCCAGCAGCTTAGCGCGTGCGCAAAACTCCTACAATGAGCAGTTCTTC
20	.	TRBJ1-3	.	TRBV5-1	CASTQRRVDTRHSSGNTIYF	TGCGCCAGTACCCAAAGAAGGGTTGACACCCGACATAGCTCTGGAAACACCATATATTTT
16	.	TRBJ2-5	.	TRBV5-1	CASSLAFSTGEETQYF	TGCGCCAGCAGCTTGGCCTTTAGTACGGGGGAAGAGACCCAGTACTTC
14	.	TRBJ1-4	.	TRBV7-8	CASSLGATNEKLFF	TGTGCCAGCAGCTTAGGAGCAACTAATGAAAAACTGTTTTTT